The rows below give T cell receptor beta chains drawn from one sample of a study of metastatic and nonmetastatic thyroid tumors. TCRdb reprocessed the PCR reads via MiXCR. There are roughly 71,000 clones in the sample; roughly a sixth occur only once, and over 10% lies in the top ten. The sequencing input was blood. These receptors were taken from a female donor with papillary thyroid cancer or a benign thyroid nodule (not recorded which). Some clones in this sample may be carry-over from other donors' samples. Each CDR3 is given with its conserved first and last residue. Each record gives: CDR3 DNA, CDR3 protein, D gene, clone size, V gene, J gene. A D gene is named only where the DNA matches it firmly. Only part of the rows carry a size: once, few, many, or a class if the clone is expanded.

TGTGCCAGCAGTAGCGTGGCTCAAGAGACCCAGTACTTC	CASSSVAQETQYF	-	many	TRBV6-1	TRBJ2-5
TGTGCCAGCAGCCAAGTTCTAGCGGGAGCAGATACGCAGTATTTT	CASSQVLAGADTQYF	TRBD2	many	TRBV3-1	TRBJ2-3
TGCAGTGCTAGGCTTGCCAGCGGGAGGAACTACAATGAGCAGTTCTTC	CSARLASGRNYNEQFF	TRBD2	-	TRBV20-1	TRBJ2-1
TGCAGCTGTTCGGGGACCCCAGGGAATTCCTACGAGCAGTACTTC	CSCSGTPGNSYEQYF	-	many	TRBV29-1	TRBJ2-7
TGTGCCAGCAGTTTAAAAGGGTGGGGCCATGGCTACACCTTC	CASSLKGWGHGYTF	-	-	TRBV27	TRBJ1-2
TGTGCCAGCAGTGACAGGGGACTAGCGGGTTACGAGCAGTACTTC	CASSDRGLAGYEQYF	TRBD2	many	TRBV27	TRBJ2-7
TGTGCCAGCAGTGAAGGACAGGGATTCACTGAAGCTTTCTTT	CASSEGQGFTEAFF	TRBD1	many	TRBV2	TRBJ1-1
TGTGCCTGGAGTGTAACCAGAGCTGGCTACACCTTC	CAWSVTRAGYTF	-	-	TRBV30	TRBJ1-2
TGTGCCAGTAGTCAATTGGTGACTAGCGGGAGGAATCATGAGCAGTTCTTC	CASSQLVTSGRNHEQFF	TRBD2	many	TRBV19	TRBJ2-1
TGTGCCAGTAGGCACGCAGGGAGTCCAGACGAGCAGTACTTC	CASRHAGSPDEQYF	-	few	TRBV19	TRBJ2-7
TGCGCCAGCAGCTTGTTCGCAGAAAGGGTCTACGAGCAGTACTTC	CASSLFAERVYEQYF	-	many	TRBV5-1	TRBJ2-7
TGTGCCAGCAGCCTAGGACTAGCGGGGGCCTACGAGCAGTACTTC	CASSLGLAGAYEQYF	TRBD2	-	TRBV7-2	TRBJ2-7
TGCAGTGCGCCCTCCGGGACGGATTTATTGGCGCAGTACTTC	CSAPSGTDLLAQYF	-	many	TRBV20-1	TRBJ2-7
TGCAGTGCTAGTTCGGGTCAGAACCCTAACTATGGCTACACCTTC	CSASSGQNPNYGYTF	-	-	TRBV20-1	TRBJ1-2
TGTGCCAGCAGTTTAACTAGTGGCTACGAGCAGTACTTC	CASSLTSGYEQYF	-	few	TRBV27	TRBJ2-7
TGCAGCGTTGAAGATCGGACAGGGGGGAATGAAAAACTGTTTTTT	CSVEDRTGGNEKLFF	TRBD1	few	TRBV29-1	TRBJ1-4
TGCAGTGCTAGAGACAGGGTGGGACTAGCGGGAGGGACCTACAATGAGCAGTTCTTC	CSARDRVGLAGGTYNEQFF	TRBD2	many	TRBV20-1	TRBJ2-1
TGTGCCAGCAGCACCGGACAGGGGGCGAACACCGGGGAGCTGTTTTTT	CASSTGQGANTGELFF	TRBD1	-	TRBV4-2	TRBJ2-2
TGTGCCAGCATCCCCCCTTTGAGAGTAACAGATACGCAGTATTTT	CASIPPLRVTDTQYF	-	many	TRBV3-1	TRBJ2-3
TGCGCCATCAGCCAAGATCCCGGGACAGGCTCGTGGGAGCAGTTCTTC	CAISQDPGTGSWEQFF	TRBD1	once	TRBV4-1	TRBJ2-1
TGTGCCTGTGGGGGTGAGACTGAAGCTTTCTTT	CACGGETEAFF	-	many	TRBV30	TRBJ1-1
TGTGCCAGCTCACCTACCGGGACAGGGACAGGAGGCTACACCTTC	CASSPTGTGTGGYTF	TRBD1	many	TRBV18	TRBJ1-2
TGCAGCGTAGGCCCCGGGACTAGCGGGTTAAACACCGGGGAGCTGTTTTTT	CSVGPGTSGLNTGELFF	TRBD2	many	TRBV29-1	TRBJ2-2
TGTGCCAGCAGTCCAAAGCGGGCCTCCTACGAGCAGTACTTC	CASSPKRASYEQYF	-	-	TRBV27	TRBJ2-7
TGTGCCAGCAGTTTCTCATGGGGCGCTGGAAACACCATATATTTT	CASSFSWGAGNTIYF	-	-	TRBV12-3/TRBV12-4	TRBJ1-3
TGTGCCAGCAGCTCTAGAGGCAGGAACACCGGGGAGCTGTTTTTT	CASSSRGRNTGELFF	-	-	TRBV11-2	TRBJ2-2
TGTGCCTGGAGTCCTCGGGAAGGGGGTACTGAAGCTTTCTTT	CAWSPREGGTEAFF	-	-	TRBV30	TRBJ1-1
TGTGCCAGCAGCCTTGGAAACACCATATATTTT	CASSLGNTIYF	-	many	TRBV28	TRBJ1-3
TGCGCCAGCAGCTTGGCTTTGAGCGGGGGGTACAATGAGCAGTTCTTC	CASSLALSGGYNEQFF	TRBD2	many	TRBV5-1	TRBJ2-1
TGTGCCAGCAGCCTGGACACGGGGGGCTATGGCTACACCTTC	CASSLDTGGYGYTF	-	many	TRBV7-3	TRBJ1-2
TGCAGTGCTAGAGAGGGACAGGGAACTGAAGCTTTCTTT	CSAREGQGTEAFF	TRBD1	-	TRBV20-1	TRBJ1-1
TGTGCCAGCCGGATAACAGGGTTCTCGATGAACACTGAAGCTTTCTTT	CASRITGFSMNTEAFF	-	-	TRBV6-1	TRBJ1-1
TGCGCCAGCAGCGCCGGGACAGGGGGCGCGAATGAGCAGTTCTTC	CASSAGTGGANEQFF	TRBD1	-	TRBV5-1	TRBJ2-1
TGCGCCAGCAGCCAAGAGTATCGGACTAGCGGGACCGACAATGAGCAGTTCTTC	CASSQEYRTSGTDNEQFF	TRBD2	many	TRBV4-1	TRBJ2-1
TGTGCCAGCAGTGAACAGAGTGGAGACACCGGGGAGCTGTTTTTT	CASSEQSGDTGELFF	-	many	TRBV25-1	TRBJ2-2
TGTGCCAGCAGCGGGACTCTCCTCTCCTACGAGCAGTACTTC	CASSGTLLSYEQYF	-	-	TRBV5-6	TRBJ2-7